These T cell receptor beta chains were read from a single sample in a study of T cells in Graves' hyperthyroidism and ophthalmopathy. TCRdb recomputed calls from the multiplex PCR reads with MiXCR, one row per CDR3 protein. The sample contains some 770,000 distinct CDR3 sequences, about a sixth of which appear only once. The sequencing input was blood. These receptors all come from a man aged 18 to 29 with Graves' hyperthyroidism. Each CDR3 is given without its conserved first and last residue. Fields, in order: CDR3 protein, V gene.

cdr3_aa: ASSPRGSNEQF
v_call: TRBV6-1

cdr3_aa: AWSVGRGDQPQH
v_call: TRBV30

cdr3_aa: ASSPTVTDTQY
v_call: TRBV28

cdr3_aa: ASSQDRGLGDEQY
v_call: TRBV4-1

cdr3_aa: ASSLFSYSYNEQF
v_call: TRBV5-1

cdr3_aa: SASGSVGLAGVPQETQY
v_call: TRBV20-1

cdr3_aa: ASSRGTEAF
v_call: TRBV6-1

cdr3_aa: ASSLTVGQPQH
v_call: TRBV7-3

cdr3_aa: ASSPSTRGTEAF
v_call: TRBV18

cdr3_aa: ASSYGQGGPNEQF
v_call: TRBV6-5

cdr3_aa: ASSMGLAGPNEQF
v_call: TRBV2

cdr3_aa: ASSLVGTSGRLGNEQF
v_call: TRBV7-9

cdr3_aa: ASINTLPHRGETQY
v_call: TRBV28

cdr3_aa: ASSLMDRATGELF
v_call: TRBV28

cdr3_aa: ASSQTVATDTQY
v_call: TRBV4-1

cdr3_aa: ASSEAAQGPYEQY
v_call: TRBV2

cdr3_aa: SASSRQGAGYEQY
v_call: TRBV20-1

cdr3_aa: ASSLTGLDTQY
v_call: TRBV2

cdr3_aa: ASSRDRGRKEQY
v_call: TRBV5-5

cdr3_aa: ASGLAGRQEQF
v_call: TRBV28

cdr3_aa: ASSYVGPGELF
v_call: TRBV6-2/TRBV6-3

cdr3_aa: ASSYPVAGGSYNEQF
v_call: TRBV6-2/TRBV6-3

cdr3_aa: ASSLSGENTGELF
v_call: TRBV7-3

cdr3_aa: ASSPVRAGASNQPQH
v_call: TRBV7-2

cdr3_aa: ASSQGTGREKLF
v_call: TRBV11-3

cdr3_aa: ASSFLDRGGEDTQY
v_call: TRBV5-5

cdr3_aa: ASRVYAGNTEAF
v_call: TRBV2

cdr3_aa: SVVPVDRGTTF
v_call: TRBV29-1

cdr3_aa: ASGLRGGSTDTQY
v_call: TRBV12-5

cdr3_aa: ASSPRTLNTGELF
v_call: TRBV18

cdr3_aa: ATKTGGTEAF
v_call: TRBV19

cdr3_aa: ATSRDRIAGLDTQY
v_call: TRBV15

cdr3_aa: ASSQGTGVAYEQY
v_call: TRBV5-1

cdr3_aa: ASSPRGATYEQY
v_call: TRBV28

cdr3_aa: SVVGGRLSYEQY
v_call: TRBV29-1

cdr3_aa: ASSPGTFGSGSGKNIQY
v_call: TRBV6-1

cdr3_aa: AWSVEGAISYEQY
v_call: TRBV30

cdr3_aa: ASSVNRPSGANVLT
v_call: TRBV19

cdr3_aa: ASTRAGSNEKLF
v_call: TRBV12-3/TRBV12-4

cdr3_aa: SVAGTSGGYNEQF
v_call: TRBV29-1

cdr3_aa: ASRVLGSGSGEQY
v_call: TRBV6-2/TRBV6-3

cdr3_aa: ASKGYGGTEAF
v_call: TRBV19

cdr3_aa: ASSLSGTAYGYT
v_call: TRBV13

cdr3_aa: ASSVRVYEQY
v_call: TRBV12-3/TRBV12-4

cdr3_aa: SAIAGGGRETQY
v_call: TRBV20-1

cdr3_aa: SASGSTDEQF
v_call: TRBV20-1

cdr3_aa: ASIGDREGYTGEQY
v_call: TRBV6-1

cdr3_aa: ASSSLGGGNTEAF
v_call: TRBV6-1

cdr3_aa: ASNGAGVTDTQY
v_call: TRBV2

cdr3_aa: ASRRTADYEQY
v_call: TRBV6-1

cdr3_aa: AWSETGAMGTEAF
v_call: TRBV30

cdr3_aa: ASSLGALGETQY
v_call: TRBV28

cdr3_aa: ASSLMSSVISYNEQF
v_call: TRBV7-2

cdr3_aa: SASRRGHNYEQY
v_call: TRBV20-1

cdr3_aa: AVGGGSYEQY
v_call: TRBV6-1

cdr3_aa: ASSFQSGRQTQY
v_call: TRBV27

cdr3_aa: ASGFGHLQETQY
v_call: TRBV12-5

cdr3_aa: ASSSRGTGATGELF
v_call: TRBV11-1

cdr3_aa: ASSLLVAGVIGYEQY
v_call: TRBV28

cdr3_aa: ASSIGLAASSYNEQF
v_call: TRBV19